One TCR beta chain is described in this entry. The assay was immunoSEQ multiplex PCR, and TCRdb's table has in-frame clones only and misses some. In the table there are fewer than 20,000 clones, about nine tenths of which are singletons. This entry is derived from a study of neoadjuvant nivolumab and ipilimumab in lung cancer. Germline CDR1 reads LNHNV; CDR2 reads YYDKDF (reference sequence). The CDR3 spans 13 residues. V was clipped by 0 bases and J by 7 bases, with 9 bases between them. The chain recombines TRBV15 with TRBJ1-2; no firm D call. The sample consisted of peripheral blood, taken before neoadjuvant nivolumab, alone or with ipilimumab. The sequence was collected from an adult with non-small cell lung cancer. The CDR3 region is CATSREGPGGYTF. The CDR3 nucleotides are TGTGCCACCAGCAGAGAAGGGCCTGGTGGCTACACCTTC.